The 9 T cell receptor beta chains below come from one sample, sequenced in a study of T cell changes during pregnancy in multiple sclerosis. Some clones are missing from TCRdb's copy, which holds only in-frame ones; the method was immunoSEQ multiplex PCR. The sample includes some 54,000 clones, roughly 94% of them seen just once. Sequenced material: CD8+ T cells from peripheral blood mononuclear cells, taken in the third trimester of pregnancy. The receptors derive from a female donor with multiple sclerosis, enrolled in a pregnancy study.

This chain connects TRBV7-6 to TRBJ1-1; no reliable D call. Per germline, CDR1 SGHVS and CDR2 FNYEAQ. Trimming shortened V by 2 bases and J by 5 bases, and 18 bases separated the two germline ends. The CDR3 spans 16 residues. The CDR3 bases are TGTGCCAGCAGCTTAAGCGCGGCAGATGGCGGGACTGAAGCTTTCTTT. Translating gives CASSLSAADGGTEAFF. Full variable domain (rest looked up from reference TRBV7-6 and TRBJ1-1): GAGVSQSPRYKVTKRGQDVALRCDPISGHVSLYWYRQALGQGPEFLTYFNYEAQQDKSGLPNDRFSAERPEGSISTLTIQRTEQRDSAMYRCASSLSAADGGTEAFFGQGTRLTVV.

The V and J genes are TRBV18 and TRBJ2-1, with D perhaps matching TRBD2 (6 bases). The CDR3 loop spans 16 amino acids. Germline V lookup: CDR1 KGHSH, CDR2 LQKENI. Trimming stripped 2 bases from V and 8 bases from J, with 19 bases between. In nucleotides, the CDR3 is TGTGCCAGCTCACCAGGTCTAGCGCACATCCCGGATGAGCAGTTCTTC. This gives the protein CASSPGLAHIPDEQFF.

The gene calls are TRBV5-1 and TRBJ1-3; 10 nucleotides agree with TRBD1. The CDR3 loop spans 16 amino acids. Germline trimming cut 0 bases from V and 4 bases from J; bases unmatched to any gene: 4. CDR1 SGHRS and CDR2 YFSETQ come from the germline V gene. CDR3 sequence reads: CASSLGQGATGNTIYF. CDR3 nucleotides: TGCGCCAGCAGCTTGGGACAGGGGGCAACCGGAAACACCATATATTTT.

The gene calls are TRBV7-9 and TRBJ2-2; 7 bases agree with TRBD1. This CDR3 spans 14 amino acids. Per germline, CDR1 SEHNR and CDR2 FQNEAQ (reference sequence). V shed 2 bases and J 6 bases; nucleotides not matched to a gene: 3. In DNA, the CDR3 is TGTGCCAGCAGCTTAAGGGACAGCCCCGGGGAGCTGTTTTTT. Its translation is CASSLRDSPGELFF.

As DNA, the CDR3 is TGCGCCAGCATTCCTAGCGGTACCTACGAGCAGTACTTC. Its protein is CASIPSGTYEQYF. The chain uses TRBV10-2 and TRBJ2-7, with 7 bases matching TRBD2. This CDR3 has 13 amino acids. Germline V gene sequence: CDR1 WSHSY, CDR2 SAAADI. The J segment lost 2 bases and the V segment lost 7 bases, leaving 5 bases of the junction unmatched.

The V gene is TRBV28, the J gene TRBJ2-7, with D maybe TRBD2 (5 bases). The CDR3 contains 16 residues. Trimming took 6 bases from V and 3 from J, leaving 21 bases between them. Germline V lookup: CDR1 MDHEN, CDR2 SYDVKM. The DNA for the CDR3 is TGTGCCAGCAGCCCCGTCGGTGGGGTAAGCGGCTACGAGCAGTACTTC. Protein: CASSPVGGVSGYEQYF. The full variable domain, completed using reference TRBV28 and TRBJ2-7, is DVKVTQSSRYLVKRTGEKVFLECVQDMDHENMFWYRQDPGLGLRLIYFSYDVKMKEKGDIPEGYSVSREKKERFSLILESASTNQTSMYLCASSPVGGVSGYEQYFGPGTRLTVT.

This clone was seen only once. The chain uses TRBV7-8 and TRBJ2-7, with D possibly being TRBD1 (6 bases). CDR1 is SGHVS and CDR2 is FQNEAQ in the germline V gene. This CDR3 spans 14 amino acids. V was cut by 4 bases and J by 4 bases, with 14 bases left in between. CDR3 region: CASSSTGTHYEQYF. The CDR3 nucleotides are TGTGCCAGCAGCTCCACCGGGACACATTACGAGCAGTACTTC.

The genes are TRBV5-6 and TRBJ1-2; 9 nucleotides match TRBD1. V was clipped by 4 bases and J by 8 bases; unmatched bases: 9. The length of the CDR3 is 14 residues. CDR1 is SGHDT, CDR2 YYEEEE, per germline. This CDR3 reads CASSPQGQGEGYTF. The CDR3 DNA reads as TGTGCCAGCAGCCCTCAGGGACAGGGAGAAGGCTACACCTTC.

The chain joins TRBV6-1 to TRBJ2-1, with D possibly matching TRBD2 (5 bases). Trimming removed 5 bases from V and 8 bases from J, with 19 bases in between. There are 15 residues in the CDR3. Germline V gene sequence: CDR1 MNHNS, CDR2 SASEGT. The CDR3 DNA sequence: TGTGCCAGCAGTCACCTAGCCGGACGGTCGGATGAGCAGTTCTTC. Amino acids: CASSHLAGRSDEQFF.